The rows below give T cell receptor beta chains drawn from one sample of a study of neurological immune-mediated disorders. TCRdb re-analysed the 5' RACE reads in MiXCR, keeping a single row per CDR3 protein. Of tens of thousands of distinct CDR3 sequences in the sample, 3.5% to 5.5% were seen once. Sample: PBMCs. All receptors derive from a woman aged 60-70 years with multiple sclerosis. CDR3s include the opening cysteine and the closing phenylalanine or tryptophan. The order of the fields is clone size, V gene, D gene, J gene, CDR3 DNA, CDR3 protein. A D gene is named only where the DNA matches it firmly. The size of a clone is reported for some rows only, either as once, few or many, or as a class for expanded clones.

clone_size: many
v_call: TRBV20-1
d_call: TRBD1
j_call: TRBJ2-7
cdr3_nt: TGCAGTGCTAGAACGGCAGGGGGCTACGAGCAGTACTTC
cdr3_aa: CSARTAGGYEQYF

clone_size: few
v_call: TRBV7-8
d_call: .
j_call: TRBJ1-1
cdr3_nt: TGTGCCAGCAGCTTTACCAGGGGCAACACTGAAGCTTTCTTT
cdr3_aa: CASSFTRGNTEAFF

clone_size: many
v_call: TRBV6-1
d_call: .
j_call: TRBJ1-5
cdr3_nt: TGTGCCAGCAGTGAAGCGGGGGGTAGCAATCAGCCCCAGCATTTT
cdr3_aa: CASSEAGGSNQPQHF

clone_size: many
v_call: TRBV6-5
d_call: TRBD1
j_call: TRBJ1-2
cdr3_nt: TGTGCCAGCAGTTACTCGACTCAGGGGGCCCTTAACTATGGCTACACCTTC
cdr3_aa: CASSYSTQGALNYGYTF

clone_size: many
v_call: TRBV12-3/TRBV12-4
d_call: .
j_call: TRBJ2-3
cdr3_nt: TGTGCCAGCAGTTTAGTTGTAGGGGATGGAGATACGCAGTATTTT
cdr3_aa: CASSLVVGDGDTQYF

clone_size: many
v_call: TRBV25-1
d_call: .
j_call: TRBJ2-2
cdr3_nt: TGTGCCAGCAGTGTATCGGGGTTCGGCACCGGGGAGCTGTTTTTT
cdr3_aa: CASSVSGFGTGELFF

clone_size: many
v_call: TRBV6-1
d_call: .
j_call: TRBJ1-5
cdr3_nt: TGTGCCAGCAGTGAAGGGTCCAATCAGCCCCAGCATTTT
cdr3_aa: CASSEGSNQPQHF

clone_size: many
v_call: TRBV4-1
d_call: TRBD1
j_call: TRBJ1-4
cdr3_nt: TGCGCCAGCAGCCAGGGGACAGTTGCAACTAATGAAAAACTGTTTTTT
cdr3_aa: CASSQGTVATNEKLFF

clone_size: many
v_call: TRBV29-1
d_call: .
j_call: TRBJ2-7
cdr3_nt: TGCAGCGTGGGACGGGGGGCTGACGAGCAGTACTTC
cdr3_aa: CSVGRGADEQYF

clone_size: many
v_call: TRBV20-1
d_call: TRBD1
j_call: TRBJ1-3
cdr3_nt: TGCAGTGCTAGAGATCCCAGGGGGCGGTTTGGAAACACCATATATTTT
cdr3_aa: CSARDPRGRFGNTIYF

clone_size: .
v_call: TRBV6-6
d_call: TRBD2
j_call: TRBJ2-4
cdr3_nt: TGTGCCAGCAGTTACGAGGGTAGCGGGGCCCATCAGTACTTC
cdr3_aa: CASSYEGSGAHQYF

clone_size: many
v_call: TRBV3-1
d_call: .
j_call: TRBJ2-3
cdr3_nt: TGTGCCAGCAGCCAAGACTCACAGGGAACAGATACGCAGTATTTT
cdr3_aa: CASSQDSQGTDTQYF

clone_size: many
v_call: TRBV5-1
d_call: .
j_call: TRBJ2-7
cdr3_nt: TGCGCCAGCAGCTCAACGGGACATTCCTACGAGCAGTACTTC
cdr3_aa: CASSSTGHSYEQYF

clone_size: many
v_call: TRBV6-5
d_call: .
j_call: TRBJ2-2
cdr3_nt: TGTGCCAGCAGTTACTCTGGTCCGGGGTTCGCGAACACCGGGGAGCTGTTTTTT
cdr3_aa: CASSYSGPGFANTGELFF

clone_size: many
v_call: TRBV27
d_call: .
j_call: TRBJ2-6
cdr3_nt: TGTGCCAGCAGTGTCAGGGGATCTGGGGCCAACGTCCTGACTTTC
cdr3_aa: CASSVRGSGANVLTF

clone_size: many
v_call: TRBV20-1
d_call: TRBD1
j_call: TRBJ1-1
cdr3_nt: TGCAGTGCTGCCGGGACAGGGAACACTGAAGCTTTCTTT
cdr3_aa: CSAAGTGNTEAFF

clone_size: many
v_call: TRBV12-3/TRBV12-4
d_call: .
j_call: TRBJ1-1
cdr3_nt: TGTGCCAGCAGTTTGGGGCCGATACAGGGTCCCGAAGCTTTCTTT
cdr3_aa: CASSLGPIQGPEAFF

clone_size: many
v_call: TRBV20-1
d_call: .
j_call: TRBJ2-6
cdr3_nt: TGCAGTGCCCAACACTCTGGGGCCAACGTCCTGACTTTC
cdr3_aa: CSAQHSGANVLTF

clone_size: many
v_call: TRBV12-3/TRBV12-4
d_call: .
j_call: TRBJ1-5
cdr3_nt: TGTGCCAGCAGTTTAATGGGGGGGAATCAGCCCCAGCATTTT
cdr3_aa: CASSLMGGNQPQHF

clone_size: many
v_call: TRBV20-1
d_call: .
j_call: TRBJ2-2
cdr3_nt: TGCAGTGCTAATAGAGGGAACACCGGGGAGCTGTTTTTT
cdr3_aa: CSANRGNTGELFF

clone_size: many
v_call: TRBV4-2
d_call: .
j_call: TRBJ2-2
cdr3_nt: TGTGCCAGCAGCCAGGCGGGACAGAGGAACACCGGGGAGCTGTTTTTT
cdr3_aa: CASSQAGQRNTGELFF

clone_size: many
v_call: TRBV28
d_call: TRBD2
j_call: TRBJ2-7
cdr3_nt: TGTGCCAGCCATTTAGCGGGGGCCCCCTACGAGCAGTACTTC
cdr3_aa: CASHLAGAPYEQYF

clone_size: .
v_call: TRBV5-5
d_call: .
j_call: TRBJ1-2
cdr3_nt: TGTGCCAGCAGCTTGGCCCCAGTCAACTATGGCTACACCTTC
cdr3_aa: CASSLAPVNYGYTF

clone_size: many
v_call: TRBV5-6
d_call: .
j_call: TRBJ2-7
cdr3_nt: TGTGCCAGCAGCTCTGGACTACCCTACGAGCAGTACTTC
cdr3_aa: CASSSGLPYEQYF

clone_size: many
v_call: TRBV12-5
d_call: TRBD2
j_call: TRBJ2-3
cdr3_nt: TGTGCTAGCAGGACTAGCGGGGGGGCTAATACGCAGTATTTT
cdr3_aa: CASRTSGGANTQYF

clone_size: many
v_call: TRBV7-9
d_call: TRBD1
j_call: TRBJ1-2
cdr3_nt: TGTGCCAGCAGCTTAGTGACAGGGAATGGCTACACCTTC
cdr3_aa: CASSLVTGNGYTF

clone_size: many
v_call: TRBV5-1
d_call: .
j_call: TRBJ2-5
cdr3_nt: TGCGCCAGCAGCCTTACTGGACACAACCAAGAGACCCAGTACTTC
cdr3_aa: CASSLTGHNQETQYF

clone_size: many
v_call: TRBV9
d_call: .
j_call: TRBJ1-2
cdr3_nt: TGTGCCAGCAACCCGAATGTCGGGGGGCGCGTTGGCTACACCTTC
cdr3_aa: CASNPNVGGRVGYTF

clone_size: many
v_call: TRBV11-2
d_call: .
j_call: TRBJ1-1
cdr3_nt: TGTGCCAGCAGCTCCTTAGGCAGGACTGAAGCTTTCTTT
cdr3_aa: CASSSLGRTEAFF

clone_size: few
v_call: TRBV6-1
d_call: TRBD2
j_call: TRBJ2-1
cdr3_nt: TGTGCCAGCAGTGCGACTAGCGGGGGGGCCAATGAGCAGTTCTTC
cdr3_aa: CASSATSGGANEQFF

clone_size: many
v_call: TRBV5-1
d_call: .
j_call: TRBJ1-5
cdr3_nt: TGCGCCAGCAGAAGTGAGCTGGGGCAGCCCCAGCATTTT
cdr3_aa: CASRSELGQPQHF

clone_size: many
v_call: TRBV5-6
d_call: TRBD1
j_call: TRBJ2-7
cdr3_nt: TGTGCCAGCAGCAGGATGGACAGGGCGCAATCCTACGAGCAGTACTTC
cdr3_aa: CASSRMDRAQSYEQYF

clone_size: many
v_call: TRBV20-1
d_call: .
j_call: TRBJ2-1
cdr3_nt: TGCAGTGCCCTTACGGGGGGCAACAATGAGCAGTTCTTC
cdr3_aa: CSALTGGNNEQFF

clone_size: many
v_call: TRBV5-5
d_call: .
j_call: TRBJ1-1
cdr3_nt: TGTGCCAGCAGCCGGAGAGGGACTGAAGCTTTCTTT
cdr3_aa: CASSRRGTEAFF

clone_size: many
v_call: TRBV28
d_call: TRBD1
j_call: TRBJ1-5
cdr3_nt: TGTGCCAGCAGTTTCTCGGGACAGCTTAATCAGCCCCAGCATTTT
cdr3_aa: CASSFSGQLNQPQHF

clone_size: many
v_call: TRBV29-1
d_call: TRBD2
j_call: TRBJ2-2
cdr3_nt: TGCAGCGCACTGATGACTAGCGGGGGAGGCGGGGAGCTGTTTTTT
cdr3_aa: CSALMTSGGGGELFF

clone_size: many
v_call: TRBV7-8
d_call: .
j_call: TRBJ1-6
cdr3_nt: TGTGCCAGCAGCTTAGAGCCCACGGGGAGCTCCTATAATTCACCCCTCCACTTT
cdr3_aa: CASSLEPTGSSYNSPLHF

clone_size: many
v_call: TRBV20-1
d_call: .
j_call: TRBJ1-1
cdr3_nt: TGCAGTGCCCCCTGGGAGATCACTGAAGCTTTCTTT
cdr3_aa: CSAPWEITEAFF

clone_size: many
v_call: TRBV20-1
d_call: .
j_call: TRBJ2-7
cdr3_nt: TGCAGTGCAGGGGACTCCTACGAGCAGTACTTC
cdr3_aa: CSAGDSYEQYF

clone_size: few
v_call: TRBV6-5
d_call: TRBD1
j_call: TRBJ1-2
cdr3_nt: TGTGCCAGCAGTTGGGACAGGATGGGCGGCTACACCTTC
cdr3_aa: CASSWDRMGGYTF

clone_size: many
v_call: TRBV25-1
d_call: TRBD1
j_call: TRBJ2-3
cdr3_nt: TGTGCCAGCAGTGACCTCGGGACAGGGAACACAGATACGCAGTATTTT
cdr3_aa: CASSDLGTGNTDTQYF

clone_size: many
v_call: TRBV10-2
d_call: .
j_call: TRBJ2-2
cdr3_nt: TGCGCCAGCAGTGAGATTGGGTCCCCTAGGCGTACCGGGGAGCTGTTTTTT
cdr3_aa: CASSEIGSPRRTGELFF

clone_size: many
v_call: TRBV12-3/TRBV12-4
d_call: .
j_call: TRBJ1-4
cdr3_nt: TGTGCCAGCAGTGGGACATCAACTAATGAAAAACTGTTTTTT
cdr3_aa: CASSGTSTNEKLFF

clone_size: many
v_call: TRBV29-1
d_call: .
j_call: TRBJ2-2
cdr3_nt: TGCAGCGCCGTGACAGCTAATACCCGGGGGGAGCTGTTTTTT
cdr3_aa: CSAVTANTRGELFF

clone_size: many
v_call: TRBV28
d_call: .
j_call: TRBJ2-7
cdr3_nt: TGTGCCAGCAGTGAGCGGTCCTACGAGCAGTACTTC
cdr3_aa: CASSERSYEQYF

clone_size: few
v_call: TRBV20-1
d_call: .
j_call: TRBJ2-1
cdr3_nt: TGCAGTGCTAGAGAGTCATGGAACAATGAGCAGTTCTTC
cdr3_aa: CSARESWNNEQFF

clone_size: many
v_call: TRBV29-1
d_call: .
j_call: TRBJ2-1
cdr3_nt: TGCAGCGTTGAACCACGGGGGTACAATGAGCAGTTCTTC
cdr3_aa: CSVEPRGYNEQFF

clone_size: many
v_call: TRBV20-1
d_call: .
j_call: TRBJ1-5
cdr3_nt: TGCAGTGCCCAAACTGGGTCTCGGAAGCATTTT
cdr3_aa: CSAQTGSRKHF

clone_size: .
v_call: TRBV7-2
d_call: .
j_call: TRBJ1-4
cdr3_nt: TGTGCCAGCAGCTGGGGGGGGGCAGAAGAAAAACTGTTTTTT
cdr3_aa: CASSWGGAEEKLFF

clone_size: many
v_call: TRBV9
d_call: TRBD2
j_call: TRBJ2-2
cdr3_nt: TGTGCCAGCAGCGAGTCGACTAGCGGGGGGCTTACCGGGGAGCTGTTTTTT
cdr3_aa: CASSESTSGGLTGELFF

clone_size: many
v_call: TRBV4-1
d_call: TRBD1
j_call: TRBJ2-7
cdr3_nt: TGCGCCAGCAGCCAAGAAGGACAGGGAAGATTCTACGAGCAGTACTTC
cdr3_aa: CASSQEGQGRFYEQYF